The next 11 T cell receptor beta chains were all read from a single sample in a study of blood T cell repertoires in COVID-19. Data came from immunoSEQ multiplex PCR; TCRdb stores just in-frame clones and leaves some out. The sample has about 200,000 clones; approximately 86% are singletons. The sample was PBMCs or T cells enriched from blood (not recorded which). The receptors stem from a woman aged 55-70 years with acute COVID-19.

The rearrangement joins TRBV7-2 to TRBJ2-1; 8 nucleotides agree with TRBD2. Germline assignment: CDR1 SGHTA and CDR2 FQGNSA. V lost 8 bases to trimming and J lost 4 bases; unmatched junction nucleotides: 10. CDR3 size: 15 residues. CDR3 in amino acids: CASGLLAAAYNEQFF. The CDR3 DNA reads TGTGCCAGCGGGCTACTAGCGGCAGCTTACAATGAGCAGTTCTTC.

V usage is TRBV7-9 and J usage is TRBJ2-7; 9 bases align to TRBD1. The CDR3 consists of 14 residues. From germline, CDR1 is SEHNR and CDR2 FQNEAQ (reference sequence). Losses at the gene ends were 1 base for V and 5 bases for J; bases not matched to a gene: 3. The DNA for the CDR3 is TGTGCCAGCAGCTTAGGAGGGACAGGGCACGAGCAGTACTTC. Protein: CASSLGGTGHEQYF.

This clone appeared once. This chain joins TRBV7-2 and TRBJ2-7; the match to TRBD2 covers 10 bases. The V gene end was trimmed by 2 bases and the J gene end by 2 bases; junction bases not matched to a gene: 3. The CDR3 loop spans 15 amino acids. Germline CDR1 reads SGHTA; CDR2 reads FQGNSA. CDR3 amino acids: CASSLIAGGPYEQYF. The CDR3 DNA sequence: TGTGCCAGCAGCTTAATAGCGGGAGGTCCCTACGAGCAGTACTTC.

The chain employs TRBV11-2 and TRBJ2-2, with TRBD2 matching 11 bases. This CDR3 has 16 residues. CDR1 is SGHAT, CDR2 FQNNGV, per germline. V lost 4 bases, J lost 6 bases, and 7 bases stayed unmatched. In DNA form, the CDR3 reads TGTGCCAGCAGCTCACTAGCGGGAGAGAGACCCGGGGAGCTGTTTTTT. Translated, it gives CASSSLAGERPGELFF.

The chain has TRBV7-8 and TRBJ2-7; 7 bases map to TRBD2. This CDR3 spans 15 amino acids. The V segment lost 0 bases and the J segment 3 bases; nucleotides outside the gene matches: 5. The germline V gene encodes CDR1 SGHVS and CDR2 FQNEAQ. As DNA, the CDR3 is TGTGCCAGCAGCTTAGCGAGCCTAGCGGACTACGAGCAGTACTTC. This sequence encodes CASSLASLADYEQYF.

In regard to this clone: Other DNA variants within this sample encode the same CDR3. This chain links TRBV19 with TRBJ1-2, with 7 nucleotides matching TRBD1. Per the germline V gene, CDR1 is LNHDA and CDR2 is SQIVND (reference sequence). J gave up 2 bases and V 7 bases, and 7 bases lay outside the gene matches. This CDR3 spans 14 amino acids. The CDR3 is CASTGRGQNYGYTF. The CDR3 nucleotides read TGTGCCAGTACTGGTAGGGGGCAAAACTATGGCTACACCTTC. Together with reference TRBV19 and TRBJ1-2, the CDR3 gives the full variable domain: DGGITQSPKYLFRKEGQNVTLSCEQNLNHDAMYWYRQDPGQGLRLIYYSQIVNDFQKGDIAEGYSVSREKKESFPLTVTSAQKNPTAFYLCASTGRGQNYGYTFGSGTRLTVV.

This clone showed up just once. The chain joins TRBV19 to TRBJ1-5; the D gene is possibly TRBD1 (5 bases). The V gene lost 7 bases and the J gene lost 2 bases, with 12 bases spanning the gap. This CDR3 has 14 amino acids. Germline CDR1 LNHDA, CDR2 SQIVND (reference sequence). As DNA, the CDR3 is TGTGCCAGTACCTATGGCAGGGGCAATCAGCCCCAGCATTTT. Translation: CASTYGRGNQPQHF.

This chain uses TRBV3-1 (or the pseudogene TRBV3-2) with TRBJ1-1, with unresolved D. The CDR3 length is 18 residues. Germline CDR1 and CDR2: LGHDT and YNNKEL (reference sequence). V shed 0 bases and J shed 1 base, with 18 bases lying between them. CDR3 protein: CASSQDSLRGTQNTEAFF. The DNA of the CDR3 is TGTGCCAGCAGCCAAGATTCTCTCCGTGGCACGCAGAACACTGAAGCTTTCTTT.

This chain uses TRBV18 with TRBJ2-1; TRBD1 matches at 10 bases. Germline V gives CDR1 KGHSH, CDR2 LQKENI. This CDR3 region has 15 residues. Germline trimming cut 3 bases from V and 8 bases from J; bases unmatched to any gene: 7. CDR3 protein: CASSPGTGVFDEQFF. In DNA, the CDR3 is TGTGCCAGCTCACCCGGGACAGGGGTTTTTGATGAGCAGTTCTTC. The variable domain in full, with the rest retrieved from reference TRBV18 and TRBJ2-1, is NAGVMQNPRHLVRRRGQEARLRCSPMKGHSHVYWYRQLPEEGLKFMVYLQKENIIDESGMPKERFSAEFPKEGPSILRIQQVVRGDSAAYFCASSPGTGVFDEQFFGPGTRLTVL.

The chain uses TRBV24-1 and TRBJ2-1; 10 nucleotides align to TRBD2. Germline loops: CDR1 KGHDR, CDR2 SFDVKD. CDR3 length equals 16 residues. Losses at the gene ends were 4 bases for V and 4 bases for J; bases not matched to a gene: 6. Here the CDR3 DNA reads TGTGCCACCAGTGACTTCACTAGCGGGAAATACAATGAGCAGTTCTTC. Protein product: CATSDFTSGKYNEQFF.

This clone occurred many times. The chain is built from TRBV3-1 (or the pseudogene TRBV3-2) and TRBJ2-1; 7 bases are shared with TRBD2. From germline, CDR1 is LGHDT and CDR2 YNNKEL (reference sequence). Losses at the gene ends were 0 bases for V and 5 bases for J; bases not matched to a gene: 7. This CDR3 has 16 residues. The DNA for the CDR3 is TGTGCCAGCAGCCAAGAGGGGGGGTTCTACCACAATGAGCAGTTCTTC. It translates to CASSQEGGFYHNEQFF.